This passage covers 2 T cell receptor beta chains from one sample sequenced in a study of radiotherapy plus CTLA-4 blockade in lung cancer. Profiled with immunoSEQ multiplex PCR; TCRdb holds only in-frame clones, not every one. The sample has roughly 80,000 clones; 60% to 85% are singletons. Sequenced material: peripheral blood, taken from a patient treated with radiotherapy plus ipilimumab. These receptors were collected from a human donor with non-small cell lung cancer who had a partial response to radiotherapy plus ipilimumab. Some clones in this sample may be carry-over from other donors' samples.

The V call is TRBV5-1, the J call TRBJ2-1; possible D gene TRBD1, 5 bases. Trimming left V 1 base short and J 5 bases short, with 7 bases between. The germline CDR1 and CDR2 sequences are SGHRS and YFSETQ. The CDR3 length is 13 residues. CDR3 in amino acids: CASSLSGNNEQFF. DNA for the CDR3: TGCGCCAGCAGCTTGTCAGGGAACAATGAGCAGTTCTTC.

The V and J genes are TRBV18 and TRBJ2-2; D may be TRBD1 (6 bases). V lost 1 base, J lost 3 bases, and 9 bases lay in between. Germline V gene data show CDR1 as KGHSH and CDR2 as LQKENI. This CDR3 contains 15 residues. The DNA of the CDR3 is TGTGCCAGCTCACCACTGCAGGGGCACACCGGGGAGCTGTTTTTT. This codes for CASSPLQGHTGELFF.